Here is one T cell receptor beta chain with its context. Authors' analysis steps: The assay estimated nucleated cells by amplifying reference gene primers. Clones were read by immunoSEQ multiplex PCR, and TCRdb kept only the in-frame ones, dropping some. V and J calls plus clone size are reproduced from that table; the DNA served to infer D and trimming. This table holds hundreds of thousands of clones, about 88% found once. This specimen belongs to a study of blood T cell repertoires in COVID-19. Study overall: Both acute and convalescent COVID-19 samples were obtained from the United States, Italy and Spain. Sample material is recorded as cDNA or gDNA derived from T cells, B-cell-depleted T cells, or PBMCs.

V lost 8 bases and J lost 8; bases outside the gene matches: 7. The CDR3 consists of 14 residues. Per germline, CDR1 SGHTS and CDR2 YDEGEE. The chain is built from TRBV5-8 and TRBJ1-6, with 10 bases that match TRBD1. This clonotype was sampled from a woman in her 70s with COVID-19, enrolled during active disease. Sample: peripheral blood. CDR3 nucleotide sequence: TGTGCCAGTTATGACAGGGGGCAGGATTCACCCCTCCACTTT. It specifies CASYDRGQDSPLHF.